Below are 24 T cell receptor beta chains sequenced from a single sample in a study of blood T cell repertoires in COVID-19. Profiling relied on immunoSEQ multiplex PCR, and the TCRdb table lists in-frame clones only, not all of them. The profile shows about 160,000 clones, over 70% of them singletons. The sequencing sample was made of PBMCs or T cells enriched from blood (not recorded which). These receptor sequences come from a woman aged 55-69 years who had recovered from COVID-19.

A remark on this clone: Other DNA sequences from this sample encode an identical CDR3 as well. The chain is built from TRBV14 and TRBJ1-1; D unclear. The CDR3 has 13 residues. Germline V lookup: CDR1 SGHDN, CDR2 FVKESK. Deletions cut 1 base from V and 5 bases from J, with 8 bases between. The CDR3, as DNA: TGTGCCAGCAGCCAAGCTAGAGGAACTGAAGCTTTCTTT. Amino acids: CASSQARGTEAFF.

The V call is TRBV9, the J call TRBJ2-1; TRBD2 might be the D (5 bases). V was cut by 0 bases and J by 8 bases, with 9 bases left in between. This CDR3 is 13 amino acids long. The germline V gene has CDR1 SGDLS and CDR2 YYNGEE. The CDR3 coding sequence is TGTGCCAGCAGCGTAGGACCCGGGGATGAGCAGTTCTTC. Amino acid sequence: CASSVGPGDEQFF.

This chain uses TRBV30 with TRBJ1-5; no definite D call. The CDR3 has 12 amino acids. Looked up from germline, CDR1 is GTSNPN and CDR2 is SVGIG (reference sequence). V was clipped by 2 bases and J by 3 bases, with 5 bases between them. CDR3 DNA: TGTGCCTGGAGTCTTCTCAATCAGCCCCAGCATTTT. This sequence encodes CAWSLLNQPQHF. Looking up the rest from reference TRBV30 and TRBJ1-5 gives the full variable domain: SQTIHQWPATLVQPVGSPLSLECTVEGTSNPNLYWYRQAAGRGLQLLFYSVGIGQISSEVPQNLSASRPQDRQFILSSKKLLLSDSGFYLCAWSLLNQPQHFGDGTRLSIL.

This chain uses TRBV2 with TRBJ1-6, with D tentatively TRBD1 (5 bases). The CDR3 totals 14 residues. Germline values: CDR1 SNHLY, CDR2 FYNNEI. The ends were cut back, 1 base at V and 8 bases at J, with 9 bases in the middle. CDR3 nucleotides: TGTGCCAGCAGTGAAGGGCCAGGGTATTCACCCCTCCACTTT. Translating it yields CASSEGPGYSPLHF.

The genes are TRBV30 and TRBJ1-1; D is unresolved. CDR3 length: 13 residues. Trimming removed 4 bases from V and 0 bases from J, with 9 bases in between. The germline CDR1 and CDR2 sequences are GTSNPN and SVGIG (reference sequence). Here the CDR3 reads CAWMSLLNTEAFF. CDR3 nucleotides: TGTGCCTGGATGTCACTGCTGAACACTGAAGCTTTCTTT. Using reference TRBV30 and TRBJ1-1 for the parts outside the CDR3, the full variable domain is SQTIHQWPATLVQPVGSPLSLECTVEGTSNPNLYWYRQAAGRGLQLLFYSVGIGQISSEVPQNLSASRPQDRQFILSSKKLLLSDSGFYLCAWMSLLNTEAFFGQGTRLTVV.

The V and J genes are TRBV19 and TRBJ1-5; 10 bases are shared with TRBD1. Looked up from germline, CDR1 is LNHDA and CDR2 is SQIVND (reference sequence). This CDR3 comprises 15 residues. V lost 4 bases and J lost 0; bases outside the gene matches: 0. CDR3 protein: CASSRTGGSNQPQHF. DNA for the CDR3: TGTGCCAGTAGTAGGACAGGGGGTAGCAATCAGCCCCAGCATTTT.

The chain joins TRBV30 to TRBJ1-4; D is perhaps TRBD1 (6 bases). CDR1 GTSNPN and CDR2 SVGIG come from the germline V gene (reference sequence). The CDR3 contains 12 residues. The ends were cut back, 4 bases at V and 12 bases at J, with 15 bases in the middle. This chain's CDR3 is CAWTGRGRELFF. The DNA for the CDR3 is TGTGCCTGGACAGGGAGGGGGAGGGAACTGTTTTTT. The complete variable domain, with remaining parts taken from reference TRBV30 and TRBJ1-4, reads SQTIHQWPATLVQPVGSPLSLECTVEGTSNPNLYWYRQAAGRGLQLLFYSVGIGQISSEVPQNLSASRPQDRQFILSSKKLLLSDSGFYLCAWTGRGRELFFGSGTQLSVL.

V usage is TRBV11-2 and J usage is TRBJ1-3; D is perhaps TRBD1 (5 bases). The germline V gene has CDR1 SGHAT and CDR2 FQNNGV. Trimming cost V 6 bases and J 0 bases, with 12 bases left between them. The CDR3 is 15 amino acids. In nucleotides, the CDR3 is TGTGCCAGCAGGAGGGACTTCAGCTCTGGAAACACCATATATTTT. Its protein product is CASRRDFSSGNTIYF.

The V gene is TRBV5-1, the J gene TRBJ2-1, with 9 bases aligning to TRBD1. Germline V gene sequence: CDR1 SGHRS, CDR2 YFSETQ. This CDR3 comprises 16 residues. The V segment lost 1 base and the J segment 0 bases; nucleotides outside the gene matches: 2. Here the CDR3 reads CASSLTGGNSYNEQFF. CDR3 DNA: TGCGCCAGCAGCTTGACAGGGGGCAACTCCTACAATGAGCAGTTCTTC.

This clone was seen only a few times. This chain's CDR3 is CASSLDSGTDTQYF. The CDR3 DNA sequence: TGTGCCAGCAGCTTAGATAGCGGCACAGATACGCAGTATTTT. The chain employs TRBV7-2 and TRBJ2-3, with a weak D call TRBD2 (5 bases). CDR3 length: 14 residues. Germline assignment: CDR1 SGHTA and CDR2 FQGNSA. Trimming took 1 base from V and 1 from J, leaving 6 bases between them.

The V gene is TRBV5-4, the J gene TRBJ1-2, with D maybe TRBD1 (5 bases). The V end lost 9 bases, the J end lost 2 bases, and 11 bases lay between the germline ends. The CDR3 sequence is 12 residues long. Germline V gives CDR1 SGHNT, CDR2 YYREEE (reference sequence). The CDR3 DNA follows: TGTGCCAATAGGGACTCCAACTATGGCTACACCTTC. It specifies CANRDSNYGYTF.

The chain carries TRBV9 and TRBJ1-2; the match to TRBD1 covers 9 bases. Germline lookup yields CDR1 SGDLS and CDR2 YYNGEE. V lost 3 bases, J lost 9 bases, and 9 bases stayed unmatched. This CDR3 comprises 14 residues. CDR3 coding DNA: TGTGCCAGCAGCGAGATGGGACAGGGTGTCAGCTACACCTTC. Its protein product is CASSEMGQGVSYTF.

The V and J genes are TRBV5-4 and TRBJ2-3, with 7 bases that match TRBD1. Germline CDR1 is SGHNT and CDR2 is YYREEE (reference sequence). The CDR3 totals 15 residues. Trimming at V came to 4 bases and at J to 2 bases, leaving 7 bases not matched to a gene. The CDR3 loop is CASSRSTGPTDTQYF. The DNA of the CDR3 is TGTGCCAGCAGCCGGTCGACAGGGCCCACAGATACGCAGTATTTT.

This chain uses TRBV20-1 with TRBJ1-5; the D gene is possibly TRBD1 (5 bases). Trimming shortened V by 3 bases and J by 0 bases, and 15 bases separated the two germline ends. Germline loops: CDR1 DFQATT, CDR2 SNEGSKA (reference sequence). The CDR3 runs 16 residues. DNA for the CDR3: TGCAGTGCTAGTTCTGCAGGGCCTTATAGCAATCAGCCCCAGCATTTT. As protein: CSASSAGPYSNQPQHF.

The chain uses TRBV10-3 and TRBJ1-5; D is unclear. V gave up 3 bases and J gave up 1 base, with 7 bases separating them. This CDR3 has 14 amino acids. Germline-derived CDR1 and CDR2 are ENHRY and SYGVKD. This CDR3 is CAISEAGSNQPQHF. Written as DNA, the CDR3 is TGTGCCATCAGTGAAGCAGGAAGCAATCAGCCCCAGCATTTT.

The chain joins TRBV10-3 to TRBJ2-2; tentatively, D is TRBD2 (6 bases). The CDR3 runs 16 residues. In germline, CDR1 is ENHRY, CDR2 SYGVKD. V lost 6 bases to trimming and J lost 0 bases, with 14 bases between them. The CDR3, as DNA: TGTGCCATCAGGGAGGAGGGCAGCGCGAACACCGGGGAGCTGTTTTTT. Amino acids: CAIREEGSANTGELFF.

This chain uses TRBV4-1 with TRBJ1-1; 11 positions match TRBD1. Germline loops: CDR1 MGHRA, CDR2 YSYEKL. This CDR3 has 15 residues. Germline trimming cut 3 bases from V and 7 bases from J; bases unmatched to any gene: 7. The CDR3 DNA reads as TGCGCCAGCAGCCAGGAAAAGGGACAGGGGGGTGAAGCTTTCTTT. It codes for CASSQEKGQGGEAFF.

J is TRBJ1-6 and V is TRBV2; D possibly corresponds to TRBD1 (6 bases). Germline CDR1 is SNHLY and CDR2 is FYNNEI. The V gene lost 1 base and the J gene lost 7 bases, with 11 bases spanning the gap. CDR3 length: 15 residues. Written as DNA, the CDR3 is TGTGCCAGCAGTGAAGAGGGGGGGACCAATTCACCCCTCCACTTT. This codes for CASSEEGGTNSPLHF.

This chain uses TRBV18 with TRBJ2-2, with D unclear. Germline CDR1 reads KGHSH; CDR2 reads LQKENI. The CDR3 extends over 12 amino acids. Trimming pared 3 bases from V and 8 bases from J, leaving 7 bases between. DNA of the CDR3: TGTGCCAGCTCACCTCGAACAGGGGAGCTGTTTTTT. As protein: CASSPRTGELFF.

The chain employs TRBV14 and TRBJ2-1; TRBD2 is a possible D gene (6 bases). The V gene lost 5 bases and the J gene lost 4 bases, with 12 bases spanning the gap. This CDR3 has 14 amino acids. Germline V gene lookup returns CDR1 SGHDN and CDR2 FVKESK. CDR3 sequence reads: CASSVPGGYNEQFF. DNA of the CDR3: TGTGCCAGCAGCGTGCCCGGGGGTTACAATGAGCAGTTCTTC.

The chain employs TRBV7-8 and TRBJ1-3; maybe TRBD1 (6 bases). This CDR3 contains 15 residues. V was cut by 6 bases and J by 2 bases, with 14 bases left in between. CDR1 is SGHVS, CDR2 FQNEAQ, per germline. Written as DNA, the CDR3 is TGTGCCAGCAGGCTCAAGGGGGGGCCTGGAAACACCATATATTTT. Translated, it gives CASRLKGGPGNTIYF.

V is TRBV5-5 and J is TRBJ1-2, with D possibly matching TRBD1 (6 bases). The CDR3 sequence is 15 residues long. The germline V gene has CDR1 SGHKS and CDR2 YYEKEE (reference sequence). Trimming left V 4 bases short and J 2 bases short, with 15 bases between. The CDR3, as DNA: TGTGCCAGCAGCCCTTCGGCGGGGGCCAACTATGGCTACACCTTC. The encoded protein is CASSPSAGANYGYTF. Full variable domain (missing parts from reference TRBV5-5 and TRBJ1-2): DAGVTQSPTHLIKTRGQQVTLRCSPISGHKSVSWYQQVLGQGPQFIFQYYEKEERGRGNFPDRFSARQFPNYSSELNVNALLLGDSALYLCASSPSAGANYGYTFGSGTRLTVV.

V gene TRBV10-2 combines with J gene TRBJ2-3; 11 nucleotides align to TRBD2. Germline loops: CDR1 WSHSY, CDR2 SAAADI. Germline trimming cut 6 bases from V and 4 bases from J; bases unmatched to any gene: 6. The CDR3 consists of 15 residues. This CDR3 is CASRLLAGEADTQYF. DNA for the CDR3: TGCGCCAGCAGATTACTAGCGGGGGAGGCAGATACGCAGTATTTT.

The rearrangement links TRBV29-1 to TRBJ1-4, with 8 positions matching TRBD1. V trimming: 7 bases; J trimming: 13 bases; junction bases outside the gene matches: 8. CDR3 length: 11 amino acids. Germline V gives CDR1 SQVTM, CDR2 ANQGSEA. CDR3 sequence reads: CSATDRDRLFF. CDR3 DNA: TGCAGCGCGACGGACAGGGATCGACTGTTTTTT.